This T cell receptor (beta chain) was profiled in a study of T cell responses to AZD1222 COVID-19 vaccine (dated by TCRdb to about 2021). In terms of the full investigation: AZD1222 recipients given second doses at about 4 weeks or at about 12 weeks were pooled, since spike-specific TCR depth and breadth were not found to differ between the two schedules. TCR sequencing was performed for approximately 240 trial participants, of whom about 200 were given two doses of AZD1222 and around 25 were given two doses of MenACWY control vaccine. Trial participants were enrolled by age into 18-55, 56-69 and 70-plus year subgroups, with around 150, 28 and 57 TCR-sequenced participants respectively. General conclusions and limits of the study: Conclusions about previously exposed vaccinees are limited, since just a handful of AZD1222 recipients were seropositive for SARS-CoV-2 at baseline. Participants were mostly white British and included more females than males, and it was suggested by the authors that clonal diversity may have been underestimated. Epitopes outside the regions mutated in the B.1.351 and B.1.1.7 variants were reportedly recognized by nearly half of the unique spike-specific TCRs. The 56-69-year group was small, and its depth increase did not reach significance, likely because of low power. Vaccine-associated CD4 TCRs spanned the whole spike protein, with dominant responses in regions 160-218 and 743-854. After two AZD1222 doses, both the breadth and the depth of spike-specific TCRs were significantly higher than at day 0 and than in MenACWY recipients. Because no day 14 peak-response samples were available, the repertoires could be characterized only after the peak T cell response.

In the paper's terms, the time point label means: baseline before first vaccination. Samples from vaccinated people were obtained from the UK trials COV001 and COV002, which included a single-blind randomized controlled phase 2/3 trial of AZD1222 (ChAdOx1 nCoV-19) in healthy adults. Trial participant PBMC samples were collected at day 0 and day 28 after the second dose for TCRbeta chain sequencing. Based on the germline V gene, the CDR1 and CDR2 sequences are SGHTS and YDEGEE. For this chain, trimming is 5 bases at the V end and 3 bases at the J end, and the number of junction bases without a gene match is 7. Measured from the cysteine to the phenylalanine, the CDR3 is 15 residues long. CDR3 DNA is the only sequence kept; it has 45 bases, read in frame from the first base. The CDR3 regions of human TCRbeta chains were subjected to immunosequencing. In the source study's methods: TCRs in the repertoires were matched against a reference library of SARS-CoV-2-specific TCRs that had been generated with the MIRA antigen-specificity platform. Breadth meant the fraction of unique TCRs that were SARS-CoV-2-associated, whereas depth meant the fraction of total T cells that were SARS-CoV-2-associated. Using the MIRA data, each spike-specific TCR was mapped to the spike region that the TCR reacts to and placed in a CD4 or CD8 class. Log10-transformed breadth and depth values were compared by one-way ANOVA with Sidak's multiple comparisons tests. TCRdb obtained this table from immuneACCESS and retained in-frame rearrangements with V and J assigned. These tables miss some clones; where compared with another copy, unresolved V genes account for less than half of the shortfall, and the remainder is unexplained. V and J calls and clone size are copied from that table; D and trimming were computed from the DNA. The sample table lists 150,000 to 180,000 clones, about 85% of them with a count of one. The top ten clonotypes cover roughly 2.9% of the sample.

On this clone itself: Its antigen remains undetermined. No base qualities exist here, and no much larger clone lies one base off it.

The rearrangement joined TRBV5-8 to TRBJ2-3; TRBD1 matches 9 bases in the middle. The material was peripheral blood, obtained on day 0 of AZD1222 vaccination. This TCR derives from an adult in good health. The CDR3 in this case is CASSSGTGWTDTQYF. The DNA sequence is given as TGTGCCAGCAGTTCCGGGACAGGGTGGACAGATACGCAGTATTTT.